Described below is a single T cell receptor (beta chain) sequence and its context. Antigen specificity is unknown. This entry comes from a study of cytomegalovirus exposure and HLA in healthy donors. About the study: Early released data had approximately 86 million unique TCRs, all coming from HLA-typed donors.

Study conclusions and caveats: The listing of fewer than 200 TCR beta chains classed them as cytomegalovirus-associated. A later analysis linked some 17,000 TCR beta sequences to HLA alleles at 0.05 false discovery rate. The classifier reportedly diagnosed cytomegalovirus status with high specificity and sensitivity.

This CDR3 spans 14 amino acids. Germline V CDR1 and CDR2: SGDLS, YYNGEE. V was pared by 0 bases and J by 7 bases, with 13 bases between. The PCR ran on 60 Vbeta and 13 Jbeta primers. TCRdb's table, derived via immunoSEQ multiplex PCR, lists solely in-frame clones and lacks some. The sample lists roughly 100,000 clones, less than 80% occurring once. The sequence came from a man aged 35 to 55 in good health and CMV-seronegative. The rearrangement links TRBV9 to TRBJ1-2, with D unclear. Sequencing input: PBMCs. CDR3 nucleotides: TGTGCCAGCAGCGTAGATCACCCCCAGCGTGGCTACACCTTC. Amino acids: CASSVDHPQRGYTF.